A single sample gave rise to the 24 T cell receptor beta chains below, sequenced in a study of T-cell reconstitution after alpha-beta-depleted transplantation in children. The TCRbeta library incorporated unique molecular identifiers. MiXCR, applied by TCRdb to the PCR reads, yields one record per CDR3 protein. The profile shows some 390,000 distinct CDR3 sequences, about a fifth of them singletons. Specimen: PBMCs from the stem cell graft donor, collected from the stem cell graft. Receptors originate from a human donor who donated a stem cell graft to a child with acute myeloid leukemia.

This clonotype was recorded at least ten times. V and J are TRBV6-2 or TRBV6-3 and TRBJ2-3; TRBD1 agrees at 7 bases. The V segment lost 4 bases and the J segment 3 bases; nucleotides outside the gene matches: 7. Germline V CDR1 and CDR2: MNHEY, SVGEGT. The CDR3 covers 15 residues. CDR3 DNA: TGTGCCAGCAGTTGGGGGACGGGACAGACAGATACGCAGTATTTT. Translated: CASSWGTGQTDTQYF.

V usage is TRBV6-5 and J usage is TRBJ2-3, with TRBD2 matching 8 bases. Per the germline V gene, CDR1 is MNHEY and CDR2 is SVGAGI. V was pared by 0 bases and J by 4 bases, with 3 bases of the junction left unmatched. The CDR3 extends over 15 amino acids. Here the CDR3 reads CASSYSGTRPDTQYF. The CDR3 coding sequence is TGTGCCAGCAGTTACTCAGGGACTAGGCCAGATACGCAGTATTTT.

The J gene is TRBJ1-5, the V gene TRBV24-1; D is undetermined. The germline gives CDR1 KGHDR, CDR2 SFDVKD. The germline V and J ends were trimmed by 9 bases and 4 bases, with 12 bases remaining between them. The CDR3 runs to 13 residues. The DNA of the CDR3 is TGTGCCACCCGCGACGGCACTAATCAGCCCCAGCATTTT. This translates into CATRDGTNQPQHF.

This clonotype was seen a handful of times. V and J are TRBV20-1 and TRBJ2-4, with unresolved D. V was cut by 4 bases and J by 0 bases, with 10 bases left in between. Germline CDR1 DFQATT, CDR2 SNEGSKA (reference sequence). The CDR3 runs 14 residues. The CDR3 sequence: CSATLLLAKNIQYF. The CDR3 DNA follows: TGCAGTGCTACCCTACTACTAGCCAAAAACATTCAGTACTTC.

There are many counts of this clonotype. The chain couples TRBV24-1 to TRBJ2-2; 8 nucleotides agree with TRBD2. Germline loops: CDR1 KGHDR, CDR2 SFDVKD. The CDR3 has 16 residues. Losses at the gene ends were 3 bases for V and 5 bases for J; bases not matched to a gene: 7. CDR3 coding DNA: TGTGCCACCAGTGATCCGGCTAGCGGGCCGACCGGGGAGCTGTTTTTT. It yields the protein CATSDPASGPTGELFF.

There are a few counts of this clonotype. The chain is built from TRBV7-2 and TRBJ1-3; no clear D gene. The germline V gene encodes CDR1 SGHTA and CDR2 FQGNSA. The CDR3 spans 13 residues. With 4 bases removed from V and 0 bases from J, the gap between germline ends came to 4 bases. The DNA for the CDR3 is TGTGCCAGCAGCTCCAACTCTGGAAACACCATATATTTT. It yields the protein CASSSNSGNTIYF.

V usage is TRBV28 and J usage is TRBJ2-3; TRBD2 might be the D (6 bases). Trimming left V 5 bases short and J 2 bases short, with 8 bases between. The germline V gene encodes CDR1 MDHEN and CDR2 SYDVKM. The CDR3 sequence is 13 residues long. As DNA, the CDR3 is TGTGCCAGCAGTGGGGGGTACACAGATACGCAGTATTTT. It specifies CASSGGYTDTQYF.

The chain joins TRBV15 to TRBJ2-5, with D possibly TRBD1 on 5 matching bases. The germline V and J ends were trimmed by 3 bases and 5 bases, with 16 bases remaining between them. The CDR3 spans 15 residues. Germline CDR1 reads LNHNV; CDR2 reads YYDKDF (reference sequence). Written as DNA, the CDR3 is TGTGCCACCAGCAGCCGCTTGACAGATAGTGAGACCCAGTACTTC. This sequence encodes CATSSRLTDSETQYF.

In regard to this clonotype: The junction and the germline gene differ at one end; a read error may be behind it. The chain recombines TRBV10-3 with TRBJ2-3; TRBD2 matches at 14 bases. Looked up from germline, CDR1 is ENHRY and CDR2 is SYGVKD. The CDR3 has 18 amino acids. CDR3 amino acids: CTINSPGLAGVEGDTQYF. The CDR3 DNA follows: TGTACCATCAATTCCCCGGGACTAGCGGGAGTGGAGGGCGATACGCAGTATTTT.

J is TRBJ2-2 and V is TRBV10-2; 14 bases agree with TRBD2. Per germline, CDR1 WSHSY and CDR2 SAAADI. The CDR3 sequence is 16 residues long. Unmatched junction bases numbered 4, after V lost 6 bases and J lost 4 bases. CDR3 coding DNA: TGCGCCAGCAGGAGGGGGACTAGCGGGAGCACCGGGGAGCTGTTTTTT. This codes for CASRRGTSGSTGELFF.

The chain employs TRBV7-9 and TRBJ2-7; possibly TRBD1 or TRBD2 for D (5 bases each). This CDR3 has 14 amino acids. CDR1 and CDR2 from the germline V gene are SEHNR and FQNEAQ (reference sequence). Trimming cost V 5 bases and J 6 bases, with 17 bases left between them. The CDR3 DNA sequence: TGTGCCAGCAGCCCGGAAACGGGACCGAGCGAGCAGTACTTC. It codes for CASSPETGPSEQYF.

This clonotype was detected a few times. The chain carries TRBV2 and TRBJ1-2, with a weak D call TRBD1 (5 bases). The CDR3 is made up of 14 amino acids. Germline V lookup: CDR1 SNHLY, CDR2 FYNNEI. V gave up 7 bases and J gave up 3 bases, with 15 bases separating them. In DNA form, the CDR3 reads TGTGCCAGCAAAAGTACCGGGACTTACTATGGCTACACCTTC. Its translation is CASKSTGTYYGYTF. The whole variable domain, remainder taken from reference TRBV2 and TRBJ1-2, is EPEVTQTPSHQVTQMGQEVILRCVPISNHLYFYWYRQILGQKVEFLVSFYNNEISEKSEIFDDQFSVERPDGSNFTLKIRSTKLEDSAMYFCASKSTGTYYGYTFGSGTRLTVV.

This clonotype was detected a few times. This chain connects TRBV27 to TRBJ2-7; 10 nucleotides match TRBD2. Per germline, CDR1 MNHEY and CDR2 SMNVEV (reference sequence). This CDR3 is 18 amino acids long. Trimming at V came to 4 bases and at J to 3 bases, leaving 15 bases not matched to a gene. The CDR3 DNA sequence: TGTGCCAGCAGTTCCCACGCGTGGGCTAGCGGGAGTGGCTACGAGCAGTACTTC. Its translation is CASSSHAWASGSGYEQYF.

V is TRBV12-3 or TRBV12-4 and J is TRBJ2-1; perhaps TRBD1 as D (6 bases). The CDR3 runs to 14 residues. Between the trimmed V and J ends, which lost 5 bases and 9 bases, there was a span of 17 bases. The DNA of the CDR3 is TGTGCCAGCAGTCTACAGGGTAAGGTCGGTGAGCAGTTCTTC. It yields the protein CASSLQGKVGEQFF.

Many counts were recorded for this clonotype. V usage is TRBV24-1 and J usage is TRBJ2-1; 7 bases align to TRBD2. In germline, CDR1 is KGHDR, CDR2 SFDVKD. The length of the CDR3 is 16 residues. J lost 2 bases, V lost 3 bases, and 6 bases had no gene match. The CDR3 DNA reads as TGTGCCACCAGTGATCGGATGGGAGGGACCTACAATGAGCAGTTCTTC. It encodes CATSDRMGGTYNEQFF.

As to this clonotype: No conserved phenylalanine or tryptophan is present at the end of the CDR3, so a read error is the likely explanation. The chain couples TRBV7-2 to TRBJ2-7; the D gene is possibly TRBD2 (6 bases). CDR1 and CDR2 from the germline V gene are SGHTA and FQGNSA. Trimming left V 5 bases short and J 0 bases short, with 14 bases between. CDR3 size: 15 residues. CDR3 nucleotide sequence: TGTGCCAGCAGCCCTCACCGGGACTCCTCCTACGAGCAGTACTTA. Translated: CASSPHRDSSYEQYL.

This clonotype showed up many times. The rearrangement links TRBV20-1 to TRBJ2-7; D gene unclear. The V and J ends lost 3 bases and 3 bases respectively, with 15 bases between them. The CDR3 is 14 amino acids. Germline V gene data show CDR1 as DFQATT and CDR2 as SNEGSKA (reference sequence). The CDR3, as DNA: TGCAGTGCTAGGCCCCCCCAGGCCAGCTACGAGCAGTACTTC. It encodes CSARPPQASYEQYF.

A few counts support this clonotype. The gene calls are TRBV20-1 and TRBJ1-2; TRBD1 might be the D (5 bases). Germline-derived CDR1 and CDR2 are DFQATT and SNEGSKA (reference sequence). This CDR3 region has 13 residues. V lost 5 bases and J lost 6, with 16 bases in between. The CDR3: CSAEYKRGNGYTF. CDR3 sequence (DNA): TGCAGTGCTGAATATAAAAGGGGAAATGGCTACACCTTC.

The chain joins TRBV29-1 to TRBJ2-1; 7 bases align to TRBD1. The CDR3 covers 14 residues. With 6 bases clipped from V and 2 bases from J, the junction kept 7 bases outside the gene matches. Per the germline V gene, CDR1 is SQVTM and CDR2 is ANQGSEA. CDR3: CSVDRQGPYNEQFF. The DNA of the CDR3 is TGCAGCGTAGACCGACAGGGACCCTACAATGAGCAGTTCTTC.

This clonotype has more than one count but fewer than ten. V and J are TRBV21-1 and TRBJ2-7; TRBD2, the D gene given by the table, was not confirmed from the DNA. TRBV21-1 is a documented pseudogene. The CDR3 consists of 15 residues. The CDR3 bases are TGTGCCAGCAGCACTACGGTAGCGGGATGGGGCGAGCAGTACTTC. Protein: CASSTTVAGWGEQYF.

This clonotype was detected only a few times. J is TRBJ2-1 and V is TRBV29-1, with a weak D call TRBD1 (5 bases). Deletions cut 5 bases from V and 3 bases from J, with 8 bases between. This CDR3 is built from 12 residues. Germline lookup yields CDR1 SQVTM and CDR2 ANQGSEA. Written as DNA, the CDR3 is TGCAGCGTTCAGGGCAACTACAATGAGCAGTTCTTC. Its translation: CSVQGNYNEQFF.

This clonotype was observed a handful of times. This chain joins TRBV12-3 or TRBV12-4 and TRBJ2-1; TRBD2 matches at 8 bases. V lost 5 bases and J lost 1; bases outside the gene matches: 4. CDR3 length equals 15 residues. CDR3 protein: CASSRAGASYNEQFF. DNA of the CDR3: TGTGCCAGCAGTCGAGCGGGAGCTTCCTACAATGAGCAGTTCTTC.

The V gene is TRBV12-3 or TRBV12-4, the J gene TRBJ1-1; D unclear. The CDR3 covers 14 residues. V lost 2 bases and J 1 base, leaving 8 bases between the germline ends. CDR3: CASSLLVPNTEAFF. The CDR3 nucleotides read TGTGCCAGCAGTTTATTAGTCCCGAACACTGAAGCTTTCTTT.

This chain uses TRBV7-9 with TRBJ1-1; D gene unclear. Germline CDR1 is SEHNR and CDR2 is FQNEAQ (reference sequence). The CDR3 runs 11 residues. V was clipped by 1 base and J by 5 bases, with 2 bases between them. The DNA of the CDR3 is TGTGCCAGCAGCTTAGTAACTGAAGCTTTCTTT. It yields the protein CASSLVTEAFF.